The 10 T cell receptor beta chains reported below all come from one sample, sequenced in a study of cytomegalovirus exposure and HLA in healthy donors. It was with 60 Vbeta and 13 Jbeta primers that the PCR ran. Only in-frame clones appear in the TCRdb table, and some are missing; sequencing was by immunoSEQ multiplex PCR. Here the sample spans 100,000 to 150,000 clones, roughly 79% being singletons. Specimen: PBMCs. The source is a young woman in good health and CMV-seronegative.

The chain links TRBV15 to TRBJ2-7; 10 bases align to TRBD1. Trimming removed 3 bases from V and 3 bases from J; junction bases left unmatched: 2. CDR1 and CDR2 from the germline V gene are LNHNV and YYDKDF (reference sequence). The CDR3 consists of 14 residues. This chain's CDR3 is CATSRGQGIYEQYF. The CDR3 DNA reads as TGTGCCACCAGCAGGGGACAGGGGATCTACGAGCAGTACTTC.

V gene TRBV5-1 combines with J gene TRBJ2-7, with 10 positions matching TRBD1. CDR3 length equals 15 residues. CDR1 is SGHRS and CDR2 is YFSETQ in the germline V gene. The ends lost 4 bases at V and 5 bases at J; junction bases unmatched: 9. CDR3 region: CASSHQGQGLDEQYF. Written as DNA, the CDR3 is TGCGCCAGCAGCCACCAGGGACAGGGGCTCGACGAGCAGTACTTC.

The genes are TRBV5-6 and TRBJ2-7; 9 nucleotides align to TRBD2. CDR3 length: 13 residues. From germline, CDR1 is SGHDT and CDR2 YYEEEE. With V trimmed by 1 base and J by 6 bases, 2 bases remained unmatched. The CDR3 nucleotides read TGTGCCAGCAGCTTGCCACTAGCGGGCGAGCAGTACTTC. Protein sequence: CASSLPLAGEQYF.

The rearrangement links TRBV7-9 to TRBJ1-6; 8 bases are shared with TRBD1. J lost 6 bases, V lost 5 bases, and 15 bases had no gene match. Looked up from germline, CDR1 is SEHNR and CDR2 is FQNEAQ (reference sequence). CDR3 length: 18 amino acids. CDR3 in DNA: TGTGCCAGCAGCCGAACGGACAGGGCGACCGGTCTTAATTCACCCCTCCACTTT. Its protein is CASSRTDRATGLNSPLHF.

V is TRBV12-5 and J is TRBJ1-4; D gene ambiguous. The germline gives CDR1 LGHNT, CDR2 FRNRAP. This CDR3 is 14 amino acids long. V dropped 5 bases and J dropped 0 bases, with 7 bases sitting between them. CDR3 DNA: TGTGCTAGTGGTCCGGGTACAACTAATGAAAAACTGTTTTTT. This codes for CASGPGTTNEKLFF.

The J gene is TRBJ2-6, the V gene TRBV7-9; D unclear. The germline V gene encodes CDR1 SEHNR and CDR2 FQNEAQ (reference sequence). Trimming took off 5 bases at V and 1 base at J, with 9 bases between the two ends. There are 15 residues in the CDR3. CDR3 DNA: TGTGCCAGCAGCCCGAGGTTTTCTGGGGCCAACGTCCTGACTTTC. It codes for CASSPRFSGANVLTF.

The V and J genes are TRBV6-1 and TRBJ1-5, with D uncertain. Trimming left V 1 base short and J 0 bases short, with 10 bases between. The CDR3 sequence is 16 residues long. In germline, CDR1 is MNHNS, CDR2 SASEGT. The CDR3 region has the DNA TGTGCCAGCAGTGAAGGGGCACCATTTAGCAATCAGCCCCAGCATTTT. It translates to CASSEGAPFSNQPQHF.

V gene TRBV5-1 combines with J gene TRBJ1-1; maybe TRBD1 (5 bases). Germline lookup yields CDR1 SGHRS and CDR2 YFSETQ. V lost 1 base to trimming and J lost 1 base, with 11 bases between them. This CDR3 has 15 residues. The CDR3 spells CASSLQGWANTEAFF. The CDR3 DNA reads TGCGCCAGCAGCTTGCAGGGTTGGGCGAACACTGAAGCTTTCTTT.

V usage is TRBV30 and J usage is TRBJ2-1; D perhaps matches TRBD2 (6 bases). CDR3 size: 12 residues. V lost 3 bases to trimming and J lost 9 bases, with 12 bases between them. The germline gives CDR1 GTSNPN, CDR2 SVGIG (reference sequence). This CDR3 reads CAWSVTSSEQFF. For the CDR3, the DNA is TGTGCCTGGAGCGTTACTAGCAGTGAGCAGTTCTTC.

The chain combines TRBV29-1 with TRBJ2-5; tentatively, D is TRBD1 (6 bases). The J call may not be correct, given that the DNA end is closer to TRBJ2-7. CDR3 length: 14 residues. Germline-derived CDR1 and CDR2 are SQVTM and ANQGSEA. In DNA form, the CDR3 reads TGCAGCGTTGTCGTCAGGGGATTTCGGGACGAGCAGTACTTC. This codes for CSVVVRGFRDEQYF.